The 21 T cell receptor beta chains reported below all come from one sample, sequenced in a study of T cell responses to AZD1222 COVID-19 vaccine. Method: immunoSEQ multiplex PCR; TCRdb's copy keeps in-frame clones and lacks some. The data contain about 180,000 clones, 80% to 90% of them seen just once; the ten biggest clones take up over 6%. Source: peripheral blood, taken on day 0 of AZD1222 vaccination. The receptor source for this set is an adult in good health.

CDR3 residues: CASSAFRNTEAFF. The CDR3, as DNA: TGTGCCAGCAGTGCTTTCAGGAACACTGAAGCTTTCTTT. This rearrangement joins TRBV2 to TRBJ1-1; no reliable D call. There are 13 residues in the CDR3. CDR1 is SNHLY and CDR2 is FYNNEI in the germline V gene. With 4 bases removed from V and 1 base from J, the gap between germline ends came to 7 bases.

The gene calls are TRBV9 and TRBJ2-7, with TRBD1 matching 8 bases. This CDR3 is 15 amino acids long. V lost 2 bases to trimming and J lost 4 bases; unmatched junction nucleotides: 8. Germline-derived CDR1 and CDR2 are SGDLS and YYNGEE. In DNA form, the CDR3 reads TGTGCCAGCAGCGTGGGGGGACAGGCCAAATACGAGCAGTACTTC. This translates into CASSVGGQAKYEQYF.

The chain employs TRBV30 and TRBJ1-2, with TRBD1 as a possible D gene (5 bases). CDR1 and CDR2 (germline): GTSNPN, SVGIG (reference sequence). The CDR3 totals 13 residues. V was cut by 4 bases and J by 5 bases, with 14 bases left in between. The CDR3 region is CAWTWGGEYGYTF. In nucleotides, the CDR3 is TGTGCCTGGACCTGGGGAGGGGAATATGGCTACACCTTC. The full variable domain, its missing parts supplied by reference TRBV30 and TRBJ1-2, is SQTIHQWPATLVQPVGSPLSLECTVEGTSNPNLYWYRQAAGRGLQLLFYSVGIGQISSEVPQNLSASRPQDRQFILSSKKLLLSDSGFYLCAWTWGGEYGYTFGSGTRLTVV.

The chain combines TRBV6-5 with TRBJ2-2; 11 bases agree with TRBD2. Germline lookup yields CDR1 MNHEY and CDR2 SVGAGI. Trimming removed 7 bases from V and 6 bases from J; junction bases left unmatched: 7. This CDR3 spans 15 amino acids. CDR3 loop: CASNTRLAGSGELFF. For the CDR3, the DNA is TGTGCCAGCAATACAAGACTAGCGGGGTCCGGGGAGCTGTTTTTT.

This chain uses TRBV27 with TRBJ2-7; TRBD1 matches at 10 bases. V dropped 4 bases and J dropped 3; count of bases not matched to a gene: 6. Per germline, CDR1 MNHEY and CDR2 SMNVEV (reference sequence). This CDR3 is built from 15 residues. The CDR3 nucleotides read TGTGCCAGCAGTTCCGGGACAGGGGTTATCTACGAGCAGTACTTC. Translation: CASSSGTGVIYEQYF.

This clone was recorded once. The chain links TRBV5-1 to TRBJ1-4; D is unclear. Germline loops: CDR1 SGHRS, CDR2 YFSETQ. Trimming left V 1 base short and J 5 bases short, with 3 bases between. CDR3 length equals 12 residues. CDR3 protein: CASSLKNEKLFF. In DNA form, the CDR3 reads TGCGCCAGCAGCTTGAAGAATGAAAAACTGTTTTTT.

This chain uses TRBV24-1 with TRBJ2-2, with 9 bases lining up with TRBD1. CDR3 length: 16 residues. CDR1 and CDR2 (germline): KGHDR, SFDVKD. Unmatched junction bases numbered 12, after V lost 8 bases and J lost 6 bases. CDR3 sequence (DNA): TGTGCCACCAAGACCCGGGACAGGGTTGACCCCGGGGAGCTGTTTTTT. This encodes CATKTRDRVDPGELFF.

This chain uses TRBV6-5 with TRBJ2-4; the D gene is possibly TRBD1 (6 bases). V was clipped by 7 bases and J by 5 bases, with 18 bases between them. CDR1 and CDR2 (germline): MNHEY, SVGAGI. This CDR3 is built from 15 residues. The CDR3 region is CASNQDRNRQNIQYF. The CDR3 DNA reads TGTGCCAGCAATCAAGACAGGAACCGACAAAACATTCAGTACTTC.

Points on this clone: Just one base apart from a much larger clone, this may be a read error. This chain connects TRBV7-3 to TRBJ2-1, with 9 bases identical to TRBD2. The junction had 22 bases not matched to a gene; V was cut back by 5 bases and J by 5 bases. The CDR3 has 20 amino acids. CDR1 and CDR2 from the germline V gene are SGHTA and FQGTGA. CDR3 in DNA: TGTGCCAGCAGCCCGGGAGCCTTAATAGGGGCGGGGGGGCTCCACAATGAGCAGTTCTTC. Its protein product is CASSPGALIGAGGLHNEQFF.

This chain joins TRBV7-9 and TRBJ2-3; 8 bases map to TRBD2. The length of the CDR3 is 15 residues. The junction had 6 bases not matched to a gene; V was cut back by 6 bases and J by 1 base. CDR1 SEHNR and CDR2 FQNEAQ come from the germline V gene (reference sequence). For the CDR3, the DNA is TGTGCCAGCAGACCAAGCGGGGGAGGCACAGATACGCAGTATTTT. Amino acid sequence: CASRPSGGGTDTQYF. The variable domain in full, completed from reference TRBV7-9 and TRBJ2-3, reads DTGVSQNPRHKITKRGQNVTFRCDPISEHNRLYWYRQTLGQGPEFLTYFQNEAQLEKSRLLSDRFSAERPKGSFSTLEIQRTEQGDSAMYLCASRPSGGGTDTQYFGPGTRLTVL.

This clone was recorded only once. V usage is TRBV5-1 and J usage is TRBJ1-2; maybe TRBD1 (5 bases). CDR1 is SGHRS, CDR2 YFSETQ, per germline. The V gene lost 3 bases and the J gene lost 6 bases, with 15 bases spanning the gap. The CDR3 is 14 residues long. CDR3 DNA sequence: TGCGCCAGCAGCTCAACCGGGACGGAGAATGGCTACACCTTC. Its protein is CASSSTGTENGYTF.

This chain joins TRBV3-1 (or the pseudogene TRBV3-2) and TRBJ1-5; 10 bases align to TRBD1. The ends lost 8 bases at V and 3 bases at J; junction bases unmatched: 4. Germline loops: CDR1 LGHDT, CDR2 YNNKEL (reference sequence). The CDR3 has 14 amino acids. CDR3 nucleotide sequence: TGTGCCAGCGGGACAGGGGCTTACAATCAGCCCCAGCATTTT. As protein: CASGTGAYNQPQHF.

This chain joins TRBV3-1 (or the pseudogene TRBV3-2) and TRBJ1-6, with D uncertain. The CDR3 is 15 amino acids. Trimming pared 5 bases from V and 6 bases from J, leaving 14 bases between. The germline CDR1 and CDR2 sequences are LGHDT and YNNKEL (reference sequence). The CDR3 protein is CASSRMDGLNSPLHF. As DNA, the CDR3 is TGTGCCAGCAGCAGGATGGACGGTCTTAATTCACCCCTCCACTTT.

This rearrangement joins TRBV7-9 to TRBJ1-5; 8 bases line up with TRBD1. There are 17 residues in the CDR3. J gave up 3 bases and V 1 base, and 8 bases lay outside the gene matches. Germline V gives CDR1 SEHNR, CDR2 FQNEAQ (reference sequence). The CDR3 region has the DNA TGTGCCAGCAGCTTAGGCCTCGGACAGGGCGACAATCAGCCCCAGCATTTT. Its protein product is CASSLGLGQGDNQPQHF.

The rearrangement uses TRBV3-1 (or the pseudogene TRBV3-2) and TRBJ2-5; D remains ambiguous. V lost 1 base to trimming and J lost 4 bases, with 1 base between them. The germline CDR1 and CDR2 sequences are LGHDT and YNNKEL (reference sequence). There are 11 residues in the CDR3. CDR3 sequence: CASSQVETQYF. The CDR3 DNA is TGTGCCAGCAGCCAAGTAGAGACCCAGTACTTC.

The J gene is TRBJ2-2, the V gene TRBV27; D assignment may be TRBD1 or TRBD2 (6 bases each). Germline V gives CDR1 MNHEY, CDR2 SMNVEV (reference sequence). Trimming stripped 4 bases from V and 8 bases from J, with 26 bases between. The CDR3 runs 18 residues. The CDR3 spells CASSYSPGTPQGLGELFF. The CDR3 nucleotides are TGTGCCAGCAGTTACTCCCCCGGGACACCCCAGGGACTGGGGGAGCTGTTTTTT.

The gene calls are TRBV19 and TRBJ1-6, with TRBD1 as a possible D gene (5 bases). Germline V gives CDR1 LNHDA, CDR2 SQIVND (reference sequence). This CDR3 comprises 14 residues. The ends were cut back, 3 bases at V and 4 bases at J, with 7 bases in the middle. CDR3 region: CASSMGRYNSPLHF. The CDR3 DNA follows: TGTGCCAGTAGTATGGGACGGTATAATTCACCCCTCCACTTT.

The V and J genes are TRBV2 and TRBJ2-5; TRBD1 matches 10 bases. Germline values: CDR1 SNHLY, CDR2 FYNNEI. V trimming: 3 bases; J trimming: 5 bases; junction bases outside the gene matches: 3. This CDR3 has 14 amino acids. CDR3 sequence (DNA): TGTGCCAGCAGTGACGACAGGGGGCCGGAGACCCAGTACTTC. It codes for CASSDDRGPETQYF.

This chain connects TRBV5-6 to TRBJ1-6, with unresolved D. Trimming left V 0 bases short and J 1 base short, with 11 bases between. The CDR3 extends over 17 amino acids. CDR1 SGHDT and CDR2 YYEEEE come from the germline V gene. The CDR3 region is CASSLDRGYSYNSPLHF. CDR3 coding DNA: TGTGCCAGCAGCTTGGATCGGGGATATTCCTATAATTCACCCCTCCACTTT.

Only one count was recorded for this clone. The chain employs TRBV5-1 and TRBJ1-4; TRBD1 matches at 8 bases. CDR3 length: 15 residues. CDR1 SGHRS and CDR2 YFSETQ come from the germline V gene. Germline trimming cut 4 bases from V and 5 bases from J; bases unmatched to any gene: 7. The CDR3 DNA is TGCGCCAGCAGCCCGGCCCGGGACAGGAATGAAAAACTGTTTTTT. Translated, it gives CASSPARDRNEKLFF.

The gene calls are TRBV12-3 or TRBV12-4 and TRBJ2-7; tentative D call: TRBD2 (5 bases). The CDR3 spans 13 residues. Trimming stripped 5 bases from V and 3 bases from J, with 11 bases between. CDR3: CASSQVAGYEQYF. CDR3 nucleotides: TGTGCCAGCAGTCAGGTGGCGGGCTACGAGCAGTACTTC.